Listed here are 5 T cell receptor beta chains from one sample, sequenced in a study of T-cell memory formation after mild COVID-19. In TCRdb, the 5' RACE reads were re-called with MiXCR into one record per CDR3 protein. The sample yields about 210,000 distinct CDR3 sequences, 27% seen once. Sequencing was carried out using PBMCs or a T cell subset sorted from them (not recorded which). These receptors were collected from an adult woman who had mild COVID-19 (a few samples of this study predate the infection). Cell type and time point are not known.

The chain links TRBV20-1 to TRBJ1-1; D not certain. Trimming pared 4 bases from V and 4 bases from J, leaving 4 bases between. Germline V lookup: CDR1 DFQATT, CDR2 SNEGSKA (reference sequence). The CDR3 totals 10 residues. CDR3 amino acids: CSAMSTEAFF. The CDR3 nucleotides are TGCAGTGCTATGAGCACTGAAGCTTTCTTT.

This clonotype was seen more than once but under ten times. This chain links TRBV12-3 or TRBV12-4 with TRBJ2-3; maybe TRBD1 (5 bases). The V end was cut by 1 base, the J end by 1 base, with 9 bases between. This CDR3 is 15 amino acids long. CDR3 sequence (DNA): TGTGCCAGCAGTTTAGAGGGGAAGGGCACAGATACGCAGTATTTT. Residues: CASSLEGKGTDTQYF.

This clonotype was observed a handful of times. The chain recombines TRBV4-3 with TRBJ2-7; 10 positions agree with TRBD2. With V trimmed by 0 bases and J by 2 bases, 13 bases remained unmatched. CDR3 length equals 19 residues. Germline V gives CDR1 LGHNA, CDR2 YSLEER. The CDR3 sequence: CASSQEAVLAGVGTYEQYF. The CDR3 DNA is TGCGCCAGCAGCCAAGAAGCAGTCCTAGCGGGAGTGGGGACCTACGAGCAGTACTTC.

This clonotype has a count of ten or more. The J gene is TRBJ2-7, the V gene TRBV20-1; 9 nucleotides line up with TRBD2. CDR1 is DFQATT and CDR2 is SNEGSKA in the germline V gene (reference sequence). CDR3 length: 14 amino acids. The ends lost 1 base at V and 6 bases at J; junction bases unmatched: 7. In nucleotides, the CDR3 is TGCAGTGCTAGAGCCGGGACTAGCCTCTCCGAGCAGTACTTC. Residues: CSARAGTSLSEQYF.

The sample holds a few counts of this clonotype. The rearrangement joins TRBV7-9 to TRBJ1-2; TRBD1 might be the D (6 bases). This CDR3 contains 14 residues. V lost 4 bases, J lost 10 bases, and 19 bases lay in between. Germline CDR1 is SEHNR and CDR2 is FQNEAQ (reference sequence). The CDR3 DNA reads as TGTGCCAGCAGCTCAGACACGACAGGCCAAGACTACACCTTC. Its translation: CASSSDTTGQDYTF.